The following is a TCR beta chain sequence with its context. The CDR3 extends over 12 amino acids. V dropped 0 bases and J dropped 8 bases, with 8 bases sitting between them. Germline V gene lookup returns CDR1 SGHKS and CDR2 YYEKEE (reference sequence). The data stem from a study of cytomegalovirus exposure and HLA in healthy donors. The PCR contained 60 Vbeta and 13 Jbeta primers. Authors' methods: In a later analysis, around 10 million of 83 million or so unique beta chains occurred in at least two donors. Measured with immunoSEQ multiplex PCR; TCRdb has only the in-frame clones, and not every one. V, J and clone size are those of that table, while D and trimming were read from the DNA. The sample yields about 130,000 clones, 60% to 75% seen once.

The clonotype comes from a woman aged 50 to 65 in good health and CMV-seropositive. This chain connects TRBV5-5 to TRBJ1-2; a weak D match, TRBD1 (5 bases). What was sequenced was PBMCs. The CDR3 DNA reads TGTGCCAGCAGCTTGGAGGGGCACGGCTACACCTTC. Protein: CASSLEGHGYTF.